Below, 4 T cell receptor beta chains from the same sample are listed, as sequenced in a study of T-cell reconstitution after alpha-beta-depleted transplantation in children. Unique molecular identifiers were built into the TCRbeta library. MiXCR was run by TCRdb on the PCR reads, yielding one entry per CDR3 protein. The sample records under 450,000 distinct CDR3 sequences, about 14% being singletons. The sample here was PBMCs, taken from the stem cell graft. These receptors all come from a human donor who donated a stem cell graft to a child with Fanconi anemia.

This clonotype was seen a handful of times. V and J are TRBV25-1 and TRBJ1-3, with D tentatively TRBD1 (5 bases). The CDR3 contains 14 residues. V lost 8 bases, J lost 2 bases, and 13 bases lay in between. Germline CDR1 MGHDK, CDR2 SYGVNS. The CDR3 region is CASAGVGAGNTIYF. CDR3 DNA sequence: TGTGCCAGCGCTGGGGTAGGGGCTGGAAACACCATATATTTT. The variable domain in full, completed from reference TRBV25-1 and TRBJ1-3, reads EADIYQTPRYLVIGTGKKITLECSQTMGHDKMYWYQQDPGMELHLIHYSYGVNSTEKGDLSSESTVSRIRTEHFPLTLESARPSHTSQYLCASAGVGAGNTIYFGEGSWLTVV.

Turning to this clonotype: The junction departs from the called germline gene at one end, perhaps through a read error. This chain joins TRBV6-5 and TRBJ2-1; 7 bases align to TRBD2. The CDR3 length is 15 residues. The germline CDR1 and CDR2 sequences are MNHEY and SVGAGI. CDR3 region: CVSSYSGTMNNEQFF. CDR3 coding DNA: TGTGTCAGCAGTTACTCGGGGACTATGAACAATGAGCAGTTCTTC.

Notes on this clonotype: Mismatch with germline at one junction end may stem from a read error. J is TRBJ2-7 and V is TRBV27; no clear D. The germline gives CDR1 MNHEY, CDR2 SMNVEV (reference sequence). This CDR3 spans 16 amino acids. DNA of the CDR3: TGTGCCAGCAGCGGGCTGCAAAGAGCCCCCTCCGACGAGCAGTACTTC. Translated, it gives CASSGLQRAPSDEQYF.

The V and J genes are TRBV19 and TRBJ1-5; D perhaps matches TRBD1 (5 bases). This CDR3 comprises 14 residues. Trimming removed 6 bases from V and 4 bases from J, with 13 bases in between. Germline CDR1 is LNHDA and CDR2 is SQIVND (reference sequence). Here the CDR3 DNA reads TGTGCCAGTAGAGGAACAGGTCTTAATCAGCCCCAGCATTTT. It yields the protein CASRGTGLNQPQHF.